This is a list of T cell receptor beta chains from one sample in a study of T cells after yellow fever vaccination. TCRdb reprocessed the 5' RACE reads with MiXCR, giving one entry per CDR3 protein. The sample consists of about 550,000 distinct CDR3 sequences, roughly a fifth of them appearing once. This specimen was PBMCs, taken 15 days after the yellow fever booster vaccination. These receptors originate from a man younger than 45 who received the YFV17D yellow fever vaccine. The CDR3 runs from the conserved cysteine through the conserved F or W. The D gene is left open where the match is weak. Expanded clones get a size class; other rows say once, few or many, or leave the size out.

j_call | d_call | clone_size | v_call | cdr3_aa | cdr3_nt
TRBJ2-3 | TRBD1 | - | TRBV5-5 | CASSFLTGASADTQYF | TGTGCCAGCAGCTTTTTGACAGGGGCGAGCGCAGATACGCAGTATTTT
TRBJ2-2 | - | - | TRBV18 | CASSPVPPGTGELFF | TGTGCCAGCTCACCTGTTCCTCCCGGTACCGGGGAGCTGTTTTTT
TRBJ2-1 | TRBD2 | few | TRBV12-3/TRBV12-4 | CASSFSPTRAGSSYNEQFF | TGTGCCAGCAGTTTTTCCCCCACCAGAGCGGGAAGCTCCTACAATGAGCAGTTCTTC
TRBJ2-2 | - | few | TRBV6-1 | CASRGDLTGELFF | TGTGCCAGCAGGGGCGACCTAACCGGGGAGCTGTTTTTT
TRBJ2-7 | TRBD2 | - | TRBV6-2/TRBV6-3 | CASSYPAGTSGYEQYF | TGTGCCAGCAGTTACCCCGCCGGGACTAGCGGATACGAGCAGTACTTC
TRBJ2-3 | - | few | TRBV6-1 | CASRRGQTKHTQYF | TGTGCCAGCAGACGAGGACAGACTAAGCATACGCAGTATTTT
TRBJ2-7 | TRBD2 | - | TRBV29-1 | CSVVSGNRAYEQYF | TGCAGCGTCGTTAGCGGGAATCGCGCCTACGAGCAGTACTTC
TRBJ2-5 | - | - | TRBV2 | CASRNFETQYF | TGTGCCAGCAGAAACTTTGAGACCCAGTACTTC
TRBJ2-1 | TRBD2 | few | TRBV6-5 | CASSFRAGGYSYNEQFF | TGTGCCAGCAGTTTCCGAGCGGGAGGGTACTCCTACAATGAGCAGTTCTTC
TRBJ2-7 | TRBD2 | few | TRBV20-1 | CSANPTSGNHEQYF | TGCAGTGCAAATCCGACTAGCGGGAACCACGAGCAGTACTTC
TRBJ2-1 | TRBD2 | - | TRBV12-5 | CASGLAGGSFEQFF | TGTGCTAGTGGTTTAGCAGGCGGGAGTTTTGAGCAGTTCTTC
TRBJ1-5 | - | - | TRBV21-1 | CAHSNQPQHF | TGTGCCCATAGCAATCAGCCCCAGCATTTT
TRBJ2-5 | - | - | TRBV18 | CASSDGAETQYF | TGTGCCAGCTCAGACGGCGCGGAGACCCAGTACTTC
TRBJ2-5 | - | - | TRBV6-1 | CASSETGAEETQYF | TGTGCCAGCAGTGAAACGGGGGCGGAAGAGACCCAGTACTTC
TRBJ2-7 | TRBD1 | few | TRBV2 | CASRDRVYEQYF | TGTGCCAGCAGGGACAGGGTCTACGAGCAGTACTTC
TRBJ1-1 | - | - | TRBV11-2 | CASSLAQYTEAFF | TGTGCCAGCAGCTTAGCCCAGTACACTGAAGCTTTCTTT
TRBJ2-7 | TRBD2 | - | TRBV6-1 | CASSASGRLSYEQYF | TGTGCCAGCAGTGCAAGCGGGAGACTCTCATACGAGCAGTACTTC
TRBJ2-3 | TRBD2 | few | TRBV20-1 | CSALIAGGTDTQYF | TGCAGTGCCCTGATAGCGGGAGGAACAGATACGCAGTATTTT
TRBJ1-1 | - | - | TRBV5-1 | CASSLGIQGFRTEAFF | TGCGCCAGCAGCTTGGGGATTCAGGGTTTCCGCACTGAAGCTTTCTTT
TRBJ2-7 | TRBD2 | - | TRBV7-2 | CASSSRAGGTYEQYF | TGTGCCAGCAGCTCAAGAGCGGGAGGGACCTACGAGCAGTACTTC
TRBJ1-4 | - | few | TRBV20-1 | CSARESGKKLFF | TGCAGTGCTAGAGAGTCAGGGAAAAAACTGTTTTTT
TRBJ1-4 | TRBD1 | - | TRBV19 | CASSKQGYFEKLFF | TGTGCCAGTAGTAAACAGGGGTATTTTGAAAAACTGTTTTTT
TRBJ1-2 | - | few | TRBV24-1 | CATSGGDSYGYTF | TGTGCCACCAGCGGAGGGGACTCATATGGCTACACCTTC
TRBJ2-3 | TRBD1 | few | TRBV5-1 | CASSPQGATTDTQYF | TGCGCCAGCAGCCCGCAGGGGGCCACCACAGATACGCAGTATTTT
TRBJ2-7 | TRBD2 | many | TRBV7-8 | CASSLSSGSYYEQYF | TGTGCCAGCAGCTTATCGAGCGGGAGTTACTACGAGCAGTACTTC
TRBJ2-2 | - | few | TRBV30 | CAWSVQSIGELFF | TGTGCCTGGAGTGTACAATCTATCGGGGAGCTGTTTTTT
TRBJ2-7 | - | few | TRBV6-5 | CASNPAGDRQYF | TGTGCCAGCAACCCCGCGGGGGACAGGCAGTACTTC
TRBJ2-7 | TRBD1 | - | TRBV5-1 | CASSRTRDRGPYEQYF | TGCGCCAGCAGCCGAACCCGGGACAGGGGCCCCTACGAGCAGTACTTC
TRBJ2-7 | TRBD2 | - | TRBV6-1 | CASSEGLAGVYEQYF | TGTGCCAGCAGTGAAGGACTAGCGGGAGTCTACGAGCAGTACTTC
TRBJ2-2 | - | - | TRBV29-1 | CSAQGLAASGELFF | TGCAGCGCTCAGGGGCTGGCGGCCTCCGGGGAGCTGTTTTTT
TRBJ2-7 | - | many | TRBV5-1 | CASSPEGDLGYF | TGCGCCAGCAGCCCGGAGGGGGATCTGGGGTACTTC
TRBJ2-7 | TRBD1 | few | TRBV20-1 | CSARVGTGVREQYF | TGCAGTGCTAGGGTCGGGACAGGGGTAAGAGAGCAGTACTTC
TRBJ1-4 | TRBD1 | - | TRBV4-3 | CASSHYGTDRGKLFF | TGCGCCAGCAGCCATTACGGGACAGACCGTGGAAAACTGTTTTTT
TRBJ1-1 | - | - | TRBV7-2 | CASSLAQGPMRGTEAFF | TGTGCCAGCAGCTTAGCACAGGGCCCTATGAGAGGCACTGAAGCTTTCTTT
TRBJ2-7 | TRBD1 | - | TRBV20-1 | CSAPHPGQTAEQYF | TGCAGTGCTCCACACCCGGGACAGACGGCCGAGCAGTACTTC
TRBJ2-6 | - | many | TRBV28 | CASSFVGANVLTF | TGTGCCAGCAGTTTTGTCGGGGCCAACGTCCTGACTTTC
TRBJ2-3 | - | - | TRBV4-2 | CASSQVAGSTDTQYF | TGTGCCAGCAGCCAAGTGGCGGGAAGCACAGATACGCAGTATTTT
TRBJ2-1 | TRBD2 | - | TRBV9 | CASTRTSGTHNEQFF | TGTGCCAGCACCAGGACTAGCGGGACTCACAATGAGCAGTTCTTC
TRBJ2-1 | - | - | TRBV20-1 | CSARSKATGELGEQFF | TGCAGTGCTAGGTCCAAGGCGACGGGAGAGTTGGGTGAGCAGTTCTTC
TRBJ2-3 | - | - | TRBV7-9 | CASTPAVYTQYF | TGTGCCAGCACCCCGGCCGTGTATACGCAGTATTTT
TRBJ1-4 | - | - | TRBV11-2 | CASSRSNEKLFF | TGTGCCAGCAGTCGGAGCAATGAAAAACTGTTTTTT
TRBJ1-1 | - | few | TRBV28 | CASSFSGGGTEAFF | TGTGCCAGCAGTTTTAGTGGTGGGGGCACTGAAGCTTTCTTT
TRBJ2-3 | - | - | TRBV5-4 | CASSSLGARALFSGTDTQYF | TGTGCCAGCAGCTCGTTGGGGGCGCGAGCACTGTTTTCTGGCACAGATACGCAGTATTTT
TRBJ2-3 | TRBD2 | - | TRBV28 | CASRHAPEAGVGDTQYF | TGTGCCAGCAGACATGCCCCGGAGGCGGGAGTTGGGGATACGCAGTATTTT
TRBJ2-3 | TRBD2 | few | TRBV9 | CASSPGLAGGPDDTQYF | TGTGCCAGCAGCCCGGGACTAGCGGGAGGGCCGGACGATACGCAGTATTTT
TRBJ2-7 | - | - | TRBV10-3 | CAISEPGRVAYEQYF | TGTGCCATCAGTGAGCCCGGCAGGGTAGCCTACGAGCAGTACTTC
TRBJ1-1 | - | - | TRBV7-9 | CASSLAGSRTEAFF | TGTGCCAGCAGCTTAGCGGGGTCGCGGACTGAAGCTTTCTTT
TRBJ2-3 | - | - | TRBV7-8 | CASSLDDPRTDTQYF | TGTGCCAGCAGCTTAGACGACCCCCGCACAGATACGCAGTATTTT
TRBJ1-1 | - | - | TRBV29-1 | CSVERDIPNTEAFF | TGCAGCGTCGAAAGGGACATCCCTAACACTGAAGCTTTCTTT
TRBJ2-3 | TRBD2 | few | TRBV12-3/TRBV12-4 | CASSFRGGRDTQYF | TGTGCCAGCAGTTTTCGGGGGGGGAGGGATACGCAGTATTTT
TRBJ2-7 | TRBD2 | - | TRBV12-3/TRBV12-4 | CASRAGDEQYF | TGTGCCAGCAGAGCGGGGGACGAGCAGTACTTC
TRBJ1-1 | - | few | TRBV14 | CASSRRAQNTEAFF | TGTGCCAGCAGCCGTCGTGCTCAGAACACTGAAGCTTTCTTT
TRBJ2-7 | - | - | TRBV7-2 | CASSPDRLSYEQYF | TGTGCCAGCAGTCCTGACAGGCTCTCCTACGAGCAGTACTTC
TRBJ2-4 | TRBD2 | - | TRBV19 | CASSIGGGRESNIQYF | TGTGCCAGTAGTATAGGGGGAGGGCGGGAGTCGAACATTCAGTACTTC
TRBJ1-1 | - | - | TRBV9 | CASSVGGYTEAFF | TGTGCCAGCAGCGTAGGTGGTTACACTGAAGCTTTCTTT
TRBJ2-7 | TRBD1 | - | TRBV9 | CASSFGQDLYEQYF | TGTGCCAGCAGCTTCGGACAGGATCTCTACGAGCAGTACTTC
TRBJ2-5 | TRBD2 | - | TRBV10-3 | CATGEGRETQYF | TGTGCCACTGGGGAGGGGAGAGAGACCCAGTACTTC
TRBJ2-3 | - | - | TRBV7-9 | CASLKSTDTQYF | TGTGCCAGCTTGAAGAGCACAGATACGCAGTATTTT
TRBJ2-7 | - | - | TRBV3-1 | CASSPSNRDSSYEQYF | TGTGCCAGCAGCCCCTCGAACCGGGACTCTTCCTACGAGCAGTACTTC
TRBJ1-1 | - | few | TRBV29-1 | CSVVSGGAEAFF | TGCAGCGTTGTATCAGGTGGTGCTGAAGCTTTCTTT